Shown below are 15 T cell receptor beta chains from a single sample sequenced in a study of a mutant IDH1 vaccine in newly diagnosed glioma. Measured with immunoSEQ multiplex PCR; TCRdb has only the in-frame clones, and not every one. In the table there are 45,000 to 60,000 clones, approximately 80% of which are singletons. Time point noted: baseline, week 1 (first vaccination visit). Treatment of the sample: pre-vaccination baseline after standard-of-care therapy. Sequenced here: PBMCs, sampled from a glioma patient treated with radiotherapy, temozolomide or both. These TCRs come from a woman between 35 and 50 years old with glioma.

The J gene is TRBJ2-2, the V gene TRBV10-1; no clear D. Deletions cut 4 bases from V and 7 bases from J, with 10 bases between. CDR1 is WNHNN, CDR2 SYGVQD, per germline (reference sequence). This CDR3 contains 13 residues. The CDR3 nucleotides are TGCGCCAGCAGTGCGCAACAAGGCGGGGAGCTGTTTTTT. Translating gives CASSAQQGGELFF.

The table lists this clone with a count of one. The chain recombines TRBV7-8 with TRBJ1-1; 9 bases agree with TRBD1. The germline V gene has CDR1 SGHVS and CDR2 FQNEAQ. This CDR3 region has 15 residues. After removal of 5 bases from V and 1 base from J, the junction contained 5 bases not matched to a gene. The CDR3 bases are TGTGCCAGCAGCGGGGGACAGGGAACGAACACTGAAGCTTTCTTT. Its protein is CASSGGQGTNTEAFF.

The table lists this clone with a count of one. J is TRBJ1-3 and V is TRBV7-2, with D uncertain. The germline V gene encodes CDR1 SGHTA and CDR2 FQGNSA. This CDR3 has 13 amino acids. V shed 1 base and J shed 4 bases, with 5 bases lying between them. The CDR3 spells CASSLVGGNTIYF. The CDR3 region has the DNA TGTGCCAGCAGCTTAGTGGGCGGAAACACCATATATTTT.

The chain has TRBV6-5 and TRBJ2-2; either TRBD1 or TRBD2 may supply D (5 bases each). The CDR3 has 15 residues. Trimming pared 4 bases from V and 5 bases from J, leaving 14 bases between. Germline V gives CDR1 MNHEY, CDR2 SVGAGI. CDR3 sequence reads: CASSWFEGPTGELFF. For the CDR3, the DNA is TGTGCCAGCAGTTGGTTTGAGGGGCCAACCGGGGAGCTGTTTTTT.

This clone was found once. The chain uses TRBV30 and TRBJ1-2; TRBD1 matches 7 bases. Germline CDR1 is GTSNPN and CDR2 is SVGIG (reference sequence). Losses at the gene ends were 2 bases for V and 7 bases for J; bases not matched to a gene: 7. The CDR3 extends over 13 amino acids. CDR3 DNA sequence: TGTGCCTGGAGTAGGACAGGACCCACTGGCTACACCTTC. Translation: CAWSRTGPTGYTF.

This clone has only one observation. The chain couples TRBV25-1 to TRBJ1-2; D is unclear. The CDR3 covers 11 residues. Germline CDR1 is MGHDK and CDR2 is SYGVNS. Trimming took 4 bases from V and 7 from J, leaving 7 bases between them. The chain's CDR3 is CASSGVGGYTF. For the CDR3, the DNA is TGTGCCAGCAGTGGGGTTGGTGGCTACACCTTC.

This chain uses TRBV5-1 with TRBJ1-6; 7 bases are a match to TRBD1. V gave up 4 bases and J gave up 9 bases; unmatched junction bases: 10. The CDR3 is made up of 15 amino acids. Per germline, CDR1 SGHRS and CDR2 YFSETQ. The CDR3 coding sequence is TGCGCCAGCAGCGACCAGACAGGGAGTGGTTCACCCCTCCACTTT. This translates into CASSDQTGSGSPLHF. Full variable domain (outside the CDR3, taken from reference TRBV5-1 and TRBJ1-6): KAGVTQTPRYLIKTRGQQVTLSCSPISGHRSVSWYQQTPGQGLQFLFEYFSETQRNKGNFPGRFSGRQFSNSRSEMNVSTLELGDSALYLCASSDQTGSGSPLHFGNGTRLTVT.

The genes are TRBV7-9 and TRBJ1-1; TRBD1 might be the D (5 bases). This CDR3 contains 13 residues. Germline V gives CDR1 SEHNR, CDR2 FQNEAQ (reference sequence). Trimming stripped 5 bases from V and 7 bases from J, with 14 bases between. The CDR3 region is CASSHIRQYEAFF. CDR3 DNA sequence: TGTGCCAGCAGCCACATTCGACAGTATGAAGCTTTCTTT.

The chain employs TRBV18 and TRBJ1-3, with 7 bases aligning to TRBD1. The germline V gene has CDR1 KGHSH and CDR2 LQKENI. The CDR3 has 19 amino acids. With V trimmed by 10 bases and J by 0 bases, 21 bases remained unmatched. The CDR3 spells CANRRDSGWDLFSGNTIYF. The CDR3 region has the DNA TGTGCCAACCGTCGGGACAGCGGGTGGGATCTATTCTCTGGAAACACCATATATTTT. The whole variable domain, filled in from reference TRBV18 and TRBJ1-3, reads NAGVMQNPRHLVRRRGQEARLRCSPMKGHSHVYWYRQLPEEGLKFMVYLQKENIIDESGMPKERFSAEFPKEGPSILRIQQVVRGDSAAYFCANRRDSGWDLFSGNTIYFGEGSWLTVV.

CDR3 amino acids: CASSEARSLVDIQYF. The DNA for the CDR3 is TGTGCCAGCAGTGAAGCGCGGAGTCTAGTTGACATTCAGTACTTC. The V gene is TRBV6-1, the J gene TRBJ2-4; D remains ambiguous. The V gene lost 0 bases and the J gene lost 8 bases, with 14 bases spanning the gap. CDR1 is MNHNS, CDR2 SASEGT, per germline. The CDR3 has 15 residues.

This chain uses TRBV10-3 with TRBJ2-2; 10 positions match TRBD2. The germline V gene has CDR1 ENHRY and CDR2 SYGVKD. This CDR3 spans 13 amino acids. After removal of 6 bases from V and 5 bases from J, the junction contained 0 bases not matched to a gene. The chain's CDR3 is CAIRLAGTGELFF. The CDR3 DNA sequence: TGTGCCATCAGACTAGCGGGGACCGGGGAGCTGTTTTTT.

The CDR3 loop reads CAWSVLGHEQYF. In DNA form, the CDR3 reads TGTGCCTGGAGTGTACTGGGGCACGAGCAGTACTTC. The chain joins TRBV30 to TRBJ2-7; TRBD1 might be the D (5 bases). CDR1 GTSNPN and CDR2 SVGIG come from the germline V gene (reference sequence). V lost 0 bases and J 5 bases, leaving 8 bases between the germline ends. This CDR3 is 12 amino acids long.

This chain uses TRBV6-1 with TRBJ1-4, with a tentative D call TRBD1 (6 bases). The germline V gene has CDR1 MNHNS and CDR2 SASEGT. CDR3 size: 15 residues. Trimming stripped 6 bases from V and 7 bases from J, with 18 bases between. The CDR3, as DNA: TGTGCCAGCAGAGGTCATACCAGGGGTGGTGAAAAACTGTTTTTT. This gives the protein CASRGHTRGGEKLFF.

The CDR3 DNA reads TGCGCCAGCAGCTTCACCTCACAGGGCCCCGAGCAGTACTTC. It codes for CASSFTSQGPEQYF. The rearrangement links TRBV5-1 to TRBJ2-7; D may be TRBD1 (6 bases). Trimming left V 2 bases short and J 6 bases short, with 15 bases between. Germline loops: CDR1 SGHRS, CDR2 YFSETQ. This CDR3 region has 14 residues.

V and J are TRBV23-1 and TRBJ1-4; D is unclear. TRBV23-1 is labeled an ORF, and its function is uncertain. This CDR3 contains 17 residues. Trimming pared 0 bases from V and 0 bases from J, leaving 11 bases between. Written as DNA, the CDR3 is TGCGCCAGCAGTCAATCGGCCAGTCGAGCAACTAATGAAAAACTGTTTTTT. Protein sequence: CASSQSASRATNEKLFF.